Each of the 30 T cell receptor beta chains below was sequenced from the same sample in a study of T-cell reconstitution after alpha-beta-depleted transplantation in children. A TCRbeta library incorporating unique molecular identifiers was prepared. Via MiXCR, TCRdb re-called the PCR reads, giving one row per CDR3 protein. Of about 690,000 distinct CDR3 sequences in the sample, 16% are singletons; the top ten hold approximately 1%. The specimen comprised PBMCs from the stem cell graft donor, sampled from the stem cell graft. These receptors were taken from a human donor who donated a stem cell graft to a child with acute myeloid leukemia.

This clonotype was detected only a few times. The V gene is TRBV27, the J gene TRBJ2-7; D is ambiguous. V lost 5 bases to trimming and J lost 0 bases, with 5 bases between them. This CDR3 spans 12 amino acids. The germline V gene encodes CDR1 MNHEY and CDR2 SMNVEV (reference sequence). DNA for the CDR3: TGTGCCAGCAGTGAGTACTCCTACGAGCAGTACTTC. This codes for CASSEYSYEQYF.

Ten or more counts support this clonotype. This chain joins TRBV20-1 and TRBJ1-6; D is undetermined. The CDR3 is 10 amino acids. The V and J ends lost 4 bases and 14 bases respectively, with 9 bases between them. Germline CDR1 DFQATT, CDR2 SNEGSKA (reference sequence). The CDR3 reads CSATGVSLHF. CDR3 coding DNA: TGCAGTGCTACCGGGGTATCCCTCCACTTT.

This clonotype was seen many times. The chain recombines TRBV7-9 with TRBJ1-1; no firm D call. Germline CDR1 and CDR2: SEHNR and FQNEAQ (reference sequence). There are 11 residues in the CDR3. Trimming removed 6 bases from V and 3 bases from J, with 5 bases in between. CDR3 bases: TGTGCCAGCAGAGAGGACACTGAAGCTTTCTTT. Amino acid sequence: CASREDTEAFF.

This clonotype came up many times. The chain has TRBV20-1 and TRBJ2-5; 9 positions agree with TRBD2. The CDR3 spans 14 residues. Germline CDR1 DFQATT, CDR2 SNEGSKA (reference sequence). V shed 3 bases, J shed 5 bases, and the junction held 7 bases outside the gene matches. CDR3 amino acids: CSASRAGGRETQYF. CDR3 sequence (DNA): TGCAGTGCTAGTAGAGCGGGGGGTAGGGAGACCCAGTACTTC.

The chain employs TRBV15 and TRBJ2-5; D possibly corresponds to TRBD1 (6 bases). The CDR3 contains 16 residues. Germline V CDR1 and CDR2: LNHNV, YYDKDF (reference sequence). Between the trimmed V and J ends, which lost 1 base and 5 bases, there was a span of 17 bases. CDR3 coding DNA: TGTGCCACCAGCAGAGTTATCCTGGCCCAGGGGGAGACCCAGTACTTC. It yields the protein CATSRVILAQGETQYF.

The chain employs TRBV9 and TRBJ2-5; no firm D call. This CDR3 region has 15 residues. The V end lost 0 bases, the J end lost 1 base, and 10 bases lay between the germline ends. Per the germline V gene, CDR1 is SGDLS and CDR2 is YYNGEE. CDR3 region: CASSVAPDRQETQYF. CDR3 coding DNA: TGTGCCAGCAGCGTAGCTCCGGACCGCCAAGAGACCCAGTACTTC.

This clonotype appeared many times. V is TRBV10-3 and J is TRBJ2-3; no clear D. The CDR3 is 13 amino acids. Germline lookup yields CDR1 ENHRY and CDR2 SYGVKD. The ends were cut back, 7 bases at V and 1 base at J, with 9 bases in the middle. The CDR3 bases are TGTGCCATCATGGGGATGGGCACAGATACGCAGTATTTT. The encoded protein is CAIMGMGTDTQYF.

The chain couples TRBV20-1 to TRBJ1-2; no firm D call. The CDR3 has 12 amino acids. Trimming removed 4 bases at V and 3 bases at J, with 9 bases between. From germline, CDR1 is DFQATT and CDR2 SNEGSKA (reference sequence). CDR3 sequence reads: CSAKEDYYGYTF. CDR3 nucleotides: TGCAGTGCTAAGGAGGACTACTATGGCTACACCTTC.

This clonotype was counted ten times or more. V and J are TRBV20-1 and TRBJ1-2, with unresolved D. The V gene lost 5 bases and the J gene lost 8 bases, with 15 bases spanning the gap. The CDR3 length is 12 residues. Per the germline V gene, CDR1 is DFQATT and CDR2 is SNEGSKA (reference sequence). CDR3 amino acids: CSARSGVGGYTF. The CDR3 nucleotides read TGCAGTGCTCGTTCCGGGGTGGGAGGCTACACCTTC.

This clonotype was detected many times. This chain joins TRBV12-3 or TRBV12-4 and TRBJ1-1; a weak D match, TRBD1 (6 bases). CDR3 size: 11 residues. The V end was cut by 5 bases, the J end by 6 bases, with 7 bases between. The CDR3 here is CASSPGAEAFF. The CDR3 DNA follows: TGTGCCAGCAGTCCAGGGGCTGAAGCTTTCTTT.

This clonotype was seen a handful of times. This rearrangement joins TRBV9 to TRBJ2-3; D might be TRBD1 or TRBD2, each matching 5 bases. The CDR3 is made up of 15 amino acids. Germline lookup yields CDR1 SGDLS and CDR2 YYNGEE. The germline V and J ends were trimmed by 2 bases and 7 bases, with 17 bases remaining between them. CDR3 protein: CASSVSPGQMNTQYF. CDR3 in DNA: TGTGCCAGCAGCGTGAGTCCGGGGCAAATGAATACGCAGTATTTT.

This clonotype was counted a few times. The CDR3 sequence: CASSLASSLYNSPLHF. In nucleotides, the CDR3 is TGTGCCAGCAGTTTGGCCAGCTCCCTCTATAATTCACCCCTCCACTTT. The rearrangement joins TRBV12-3 or TRBV12-4 to TRBJ1-6; no reliable D call. The CDR3 length is 16 residues. V was pared by 3 bases and J by 3 bases, with 12 bases between.

The chain recombines TRBV20-1 with TRBJ2-3, with D tentatively TRBD2 (7 bases). The CDR3 is 18 residues long. In germline, CDR1 is DFQATT, CDR2 SNEGSKA (reference sequence). V lost 7 bases and J 0 bases, leaving 26 bases between the germline ends. DNA for the CDR3: TGCAGTGGCAATGGCGCCGCTAAGAGGGGGGGAAGCACAGATACGCAGTATTTT. It specifies CSGNGAAKRGGSTDTQYF.

This clonotype occurred a few times. The chain uses TRBV7-2 and TRBJ2-2, with D possibly being TRBD1 (6 bases). The CDR3 runs to 13 residues. Trimming removed 4 bases at V and 9 bases at J, with 12 bases between. CDR1 and CDR2 (germline): SGHTA, FQGNSA. The CDR3 DNA is TGTGCCAGCAGCTCCCCACAGGGAAGGGAGCTGTTTTTT. As protein: CASSSPQGRELFF.

This chain connects TRBV28 to TRBJ1-5; 8 bases line up with TRBD1. Looked up from germline, CDR1 is MDHEN and CDR2 is SYDVKM. With V trimmed by 5 bases and J by 6 bases, 12 bases remained unmatched. CDR3 size: 16 residues. DNA for the CDR3: TGTGCCAGCAGTCAAGGGACAGGTGCCCCAGTTCAGCCCCAGCATTTT. Amino acids: CASSQGTGAPVQPQHF.

As to this clonotype: An end of the junction differs from the germline gene, which may be a read error. V is TRBV7-2 and J is TRBJ1-5; possibly TRBD1 for D (6 bases). The germline V gene encodes CDR1 SGHTA and CDR2 FQGNSA. There are 15 residues in the CDR3. CDR3 nucleotide sequence: TGTGCCATCAGCCACAAGGGGGGTGGTGATCAGCCCCAGCATTTT. Translated, it gives CAISHKGGGDQPQHF.

This clonotype showed up just a few times. The V and J genes are TRBV20-1 and TRBJ2-2, with D perhaps given as TRBD1 or TRBD2 (6 bases each). The germline V gene encodes CDR1 DFQATT and CDR2 SNEGSKA (reference sequence). This CDR3 region has 14 residues. Trimming removed 3 bases at V and 13 bases at J, with 21 bases between. The CDR3 protein is CSASPVGGWDGLFF. CDR3 in DNA: TGCAGTGCTAGCCCTGTGGGGGGCTGGGACGGGCTGTTTTTT.

The sample holds a few counts of this clonotype. V is TRBV29-1 and J is TRBJ2-7, with 11 bases aligning to TRBD2. Germline CDR1 is SQVTM and CDR2 is ANQGSEA. The CDR3 has 16 amino acids. V lost 6 bases, J lost 1 base, and 11 bases stayed unmatched. CDR3 in DNA: TGCAGCGTCGGGCAAATACTAGCGGGGGATTCCTACGAGCAGTACTTC. Translating it yields CSVGQILAGDSYEQYF.

This clonotype was seen many times. The chain is built from TRBV5-4 and TRBJ2-2; D is uncertain. The CDR3 extends over 16 amino acids. The V gene lost 2 bases and the J gene lost 0 bases, with 11 bases spanning the gap. Per germline, CDR1 SGHNT and CDR2 YYREEE (reference sequence). The CDR3 protein is CASSLGGAANTGELFF. CDR3 in DNA: TGTGCCAGCAGCTTAGGTGGCGCCGCGAACACCGGGGAGCTGTTTTTT.

This clonotype showed up many times. The genes are TRBV20-1 and TRBJ2-7, with D hard to call. V dropped 6 bases and J dropped 2 bases, with 8 bases sitting between them. Germline CDR1 DFQATT, CDR2 SNEGSKA (reference sequence). This CDR3 spans 11 amino acids. The DNA for the CDR3 is TGCAGTGCCTTCATTACCTACGAGCAGTACGTC. The encoded protein is CSAFITYEQYV.

This clonotype was detected only a few times. CDR3 nucleotide sequence: TGTGCCAGCAGTGTGGGACAGTTCTACGAGCAGTACTTC. Translating it yields CASSVGQFYEQYF. The rearrangement joins TRBV27 to TRBJ2-7; TRBD1 matches at 7 bases. V lost 5 bases to trimming and J lost 3 bases; unmatched junction nucleotides: 4. The CDR3 extends over 13 amino acids. Looked up from germline, CDR1 is MNHEY and CDR2 is SMNVEV (reference sequence).

Many counts were recorded for this clonotype. The chain employs TRBV6-5 and TRBJ2-2; possibly TRBD2 for D (5 bases). Per the germline V gene, CDR1 is MNHEY and CDR2 is SVGAGI. The V end was cut by 6 bases, the J end by 5 bases, with 19 bases between. The length of the CDR3 is 16 residues. The chain's CDR3 is CASSYGIGQTTGELFF. The CDR3 bases are TGTGCCAGCAGCTACGGGATTGGGCAGACGACCGGGGAGCTGTTTTTT.

This chain joins TRBV7-2 and TRBJ1-3; D is ambiguous. This CDR3 spans 15 amino acids. Deletions cut 1 base from V and 2 bases from J, with 9 bases between. Germline CDR1 SGHTA, CDR2 FQGNSA. CDR3 protein: CASSLVDGAGNTIYF. The CDR3 nucleotides read TGTGCCAGCAGCTTAGTGGATGGAGCTGGAAACACCATATATTTT.

Many counts were recorded for this clonotype. The V call is TRBV20-1, the J call TRBJ2-7; D gene uncertain. The ends were cut back, 1 base at V and 4 bases at J, with 17 bases in the middle. The CDR3 is made up of 15 amino acids. The germline gives CDR1 DFQATT, CDR2 SNEGSKA (reference sequence). The CDR3 DNA follows: TGCAGTGCTAGAGGCGGTGCCCTAGTTGGGTACGAGCAGTACTTC. It encodes CSARGGALVGYEQYF.

The gene calls are TRBV6-1 and TRBJ2-5, with 9 bases lining up with TRBD1. Germline V CDR1 and CDR2: MNHNS, SASEGT. The trim removed 6 bases at V and 1 base at J, leaving 3 bases unmatched. The CDR3 runs to 14 residues. The CDR3 bases are TGTGCCAGCAGGCTGACAGGGGGCCAAGAGACCCAGTACTTC. Its translation is CASRLTGGQETQYF.

This clonotype was counted many times. The chain has TRBV20-1 and TRBJ1-2; D not certain. The CDR3 sequence is 15 residues long. The V end was cut by 7 bases, the J end by 0 bases, with 18 bases between. CDR1 is DFQATT and CDR2 is SNEGSKA in the germline V gene (reference sequence). CDR3 protein: CSGEWAAATNYGYTF. CDR3 sequence (DNA): TGCAGTGGGGAGTGGGCAGCAGCCACTAACTATGGCTACACCTTC.

This clonotype has just a few counts. The gene calls are TRBV7-2 and TRBJ1-1; D not certain. The CDR3 has 15 residues. Per germline, CDR1 SGHTA and CDR2 FQGNSA. V gave up 2 bases and J gave up 0 bases, with 10 bases separating them. The CDR3 DNA reads as TGTGCCAGCAGCTTAAGGTCAGATGTGAACACTGAAGCTTTCTTT. It yields the protein CASSLRSDVNTEAFF.

This clonotype was detected ten times or more. V is TRBV20-1 and J is TRBJ2-7, with a tentative D call TRBD1 (6 bases). Germline V gene sequence: CDR1 DFQATT, CDR2 SNEGSKA (reference sequence). The V end lost 8 bases, the J end lost 1 base, and 18 bases lay between the germline ends. This CDR3 has 14 residues. This CDR3 is CSTDSGQSSYEQYF. The CDR3, as DNA: TGCAGTACGGATTCCGGACAGTCATCCTACGAGCAGTACTTC.

The sample holds a few counts of this clonotype. The genes are TRBV7-9 and TRBJ2-1; a weak D match, TRBD2 (6 bases). Trimming removed 4 bases from V and 0 bases from J, with 16 bases in between. Germline V gives CDR1 SEHNR, CDR2 FQNEAQ (reference sequence). The CDR3 totals 17 residues. The chain's CDR3 is CASSYNTGGSSYNEQFF. CDR3 bases: TGTGCCAGCAGCTATAACACCGGGGGAAGCTCCTACAATGAGCAGTTCTTC.

V usage is TRBV2 and J usage is TRBJ2-5; D perhaps matches TRBD1 (6 bases). Looked up from germline, CDR1 is SNHLY and CDR2 is FYNNEI. This CDR3 is 14 amino acids long. The germline V and J ends were trimmed by 6 bases and 3 bases, with 14 bases remaining between them. As DNA, the CDR3 is TGTGCCAGCAGGCTTGGACAGTTTGAAGAGACCCAGTACTTC. Translated, it gives CASRLGQFEETQYF.